A single sample is the source of the 9 T cell receptor beta chains below, sequenced in a study of shared clonotypes between healthy human individuals (dated by TCRdb to about 2020). Preparation of the library involved the immunoSEQ multiplex PCR assay. TCRdb's version of the immuneACCESS table is confined to in-frame rearrangements and falls short of the full clone set. An unresolved V gene accounts for under half of the shortfall where checked; the remainder is of unknown origin. The sample includes roughly 1,000,000 clones, with 75% to 85% observed a single time. 0.6% to 0.7% of the sample is held by the ten biggest clonotypes. Sequenced sample: memory CD4+ T cells from PBMCs. The cell subset or site label, as the study defines it: CD45RA-negative fraction. The origin of the receptors is a man aged 18-30 years in good health. Some clones in this sample may be carry-over from other donors' samples.

This clone was seen a single time. The J gene is TRBJ1-5, the V gene TRBV7-2; 10 bases line up with TRBD1. With 5 bases clipped from V and 9 bases from J, the junction kept 7 bases outside the gene matches. This CDR3 has 14 amino acids. In germline, CDR1 is SGHTA, CDR2 FQGNSA. CDR3 protein: CASSTGQGETPQHF. The DNA of the CDR3 is TGTGCCAGCAGCACAGGACAGGGGGAGACGCCCCAGCATTTT.

The sample holds one count of this clone. The sample holds other DNA sequences that translate to the same CDR3. The chain has TRBV28 and TRBJ2-7, with 7 nucleotides matching TRBD1. The CDR3 contains 13 residues. V shed 6 bases, J shed 1 base, and the junction held 3 bases outside the gene matches. Per germline, CDR1 MDHEN and CDR2 SYDVKM. Written as DNA, the CDR3 is TGTGCCAGCAGCCCGGGACAGTCCTACGAGCAGTACTTC. Protein sequence: CASSPGQSYEQYF.

This chain links TRBV7-9 with TRBJ2-5; 8 bases are shared with TRBD1. Germline-derived CDR1 and CDR2 are SEHNR and FQNEAQ (reference sequence). V dropped 0 bases and J dropped 5; count of bases not matched to a gene: 5. CDR3 length equals 15 residues. CDR3 DNA sequence: TGTGCCAGCAGCTTAGCGGCAGGGGGCTTTGAGACCCAGTACTTC. Translating it yields CASSLAAGGFETQYF.

The V and J genes are TRBV7-9 and TRBJ2-5; 9 bases agree with TRBD1. J lost 4 bases, V lost 5 bases, and 5 bases had no gene match. The CDR3 loop spans 14 amino acids. CDR1 is SEHNR, CDR2 FQNEAQ, per germline (reference sequence). The CDR3 sequence is CASSRGQGGETQYF. The DNA of the CDR3 is TGTGCCAGCAGCCGGGGACAGGGAGGAGAGACCCAGTACTTC.

The genes are TRBV11-2 and TRBJ2-7; 9 bases match TRBD2. The CDR3 is 14 amino acids. Trimming removed 5 bases from V and 3 bases from J; junction bases left unmatched: 5. Germline CDR1 reads SGHAT; CDR2 reads FQNNGV. CDR3 DNA: TGTGCCAGCAGCAGACTAGCGGTTGTCTACGAGCAGTACTTC. Protein product: CASSRLAVVYEQYF.

The V and J genes are TRBV28 and TRBJ1-6, with D possibly matching TRBD1 (5 bases). Germline V CDR1 and CDR2: MDHEN, SYDVKM. The CDR3 is made up of 15 amino acids. Between the trimmed V and J ends, which lost 6 bases and 3 bases, there was a span of 12 bases. Here the CDR3 reads CASRGRDGYNSPLHF. CDR3 in DNA: TGTGCCAGCAGGGGAAGGGACGGCTATAATTCACCCCTCCACTTT.

This clone was seen just once. One base separates it from a far larger clone, so it is likely a read error. The conserved closing phenylalanine or tryptophan is absent in this CDR3, likely reflecting a read error. The chain uses TRBV6-6 and TRBJ2-7; 10 bases line up with TRBD1. This CDR3 region has 13 residues. Unmatched junction bases numbered 2, after V lost 6 bases and J lost 3 bases. CDR1 is MNHNY and CDR2 is SVGAGI in the germline V gene (reference sequence). The CDR3 sequence is CASRGTGDYEQYL. The DNA of the CDR3 is TGTGCCAGCAGAGGGACAGGGGACTACGAGCAGTACCTC.

The chain combines TRBV9 with TRBJ2-1; 8 nucleotides align to TRBD2. This CDR3 region has 16 residues. V shed 4 bases and J 6 bases; nucleotides not matched to a gene: 12. Germline lookup yields CDR1 SGDLS and CDR2 YYNGEE. The CDR3 spells CASSPAAGRGINEQFF. For the CDR3, the DNA is TGTGCCAGCAGCCCCGCCGCCGGGAGGGGGATCAATGAGCAGTTCTTC.

This rearrangement joins TRBV19 to TRBJ2-7; a possible D gene is TRBD2 (6 bases). CDR1 and CDR2 (germline): LNHDA, SQIVND (reference sequence). The length of the CDR3 is 14 residues. V gave up 6 bases and J gave up 3 bases, with 15 bases separating them. The CDR3 DNA reads TGTGCCAGTAGACCCCCGGGGAGGAACTACGAGCAGTACTTC. Protein: CASRPPGRNYEQYF.